A selection of T cell receptor beta chains follows, all from one sample in a study of T-cell reconstitution after alpha-beta-depleted transplantation in children. One entry per CDR3 protein, called by TCRdb with MiXCR from the PCR reads. The table lists almost 600,000 distinct CDR3 sequences, 25% to 30% of them singletons. The sample in question was PBMCs, obtained before TCRalphabeta/CD19-depleted stem cell transplant. The receptors originated from a boy less than two years old with Wiskott-Aldrich syndrome, due to receive a stem cell transplant. The CDR3 runs from the conserved cysteine through the conserved F or W. The D gene is left open where the match is weak. Clone size is shown for a subset of rows, as once, few, many or a class of expanded clone.

>TRBJ2-5|TRBV27|NA|NA
TGTGCCAGCAGTTTCGGACAATCCCCAGAGACCCAGTACTTC
CASSFGQSPETQYF
>TRBJ1-5|TRBV19|NA|few
TGTGCCAGTCAGTACTATAGCAATCAGCCCCAGCATTTT
CASQYYSNQPQHF
>TRBJ2-3|TRBV20-1|NA|few
TGCAGTGCTAGAATCGCGGGAAACACAGATACGCAGTATTTT
CSARIAGNTDTQYF
>TRBJ2-1|TRBV10-3|NA|few
TGTGCCATCAGTGAGTGGGACAATGAGCAGTTCTTC
CAISEWDNEQFF
>TRBJ1-5|TRBV28|NA|NA
TGTGCCAGCAGCCTACCCGGTGGCAAGCCCCAGCATTTT
CASSLPGGKPQHF
>TRBJ1-2|TRBV12-3/TRBV12-4|NA|few
TGTGCCAGCCTAACCTCAGGATTAAATGGCTACACCTTC
CASLTSGLNGYTF
>TRBJ2-5|TRBV20-1|TRBD2|NA
TGCAGTGCTAGGGTTCCAGCGGGAGAAGAGACCCAGTACTTC
CSARVPAGEETQYF
>TRBJ2-5|TRBV5-1|TRBD2|NA
TGCGCCAGCAGCTGGGGGACTAGCGGCGATAAAGAGACCCAGTACTTC
CASSWGTSGDKETQYF
>TRBJ2-4|TRBV5-1|NA|NA
TGCGCCAGCAGCTTGGACGGGGCGGGCAACATTCAGTACTTC
CASSLDGAGNIQYF
>TRBJ2-7|TRBV5-1|TRBD1|few
TGCGCCAGCAGCGGACAGGGTCTGGACGAGCAGTACTTC
CASSGQGLDEQYF
>TRBJ2-1|TRBV19|TRBD2|few
TGTGCCAGTATGGGGCCTAGCGGGATTCCTGAGCAGTTCTTC
CASMGPSGIPEQFF
>TRBJ1-5|TRBV20-1|NA|once
TGCAGTGCTAGAGTCCAGGGTGCAGGGCCCCAGCATTTT
CSARVQGAGPQHF
>TRBJ2-5|TRBV12-3/TRBV12-4|TRBD2|NA
TGTGCCAGCAGTCCTCGGACTAGCGGAAAAGAGACCCAGTACTTC
CASSPRTSGKETQYF
>TRBJ2-2|TRBV29-1|TRBD1|NA
TGCAGCGCGATATCCGGGACAGTTTATCGTAACACCGGGGAGCTGTTTTTT
CSAISGTVYRNTGELFF
>TRBJ1-2|TRBV28|TRBD1|few
TGTGCCAGCAGTTTAAACAGGGGGCCTGGCTACACCTTC
CASSLNRGPGYTF
>TRBJ2-1|TRBV20-1|TRBD1|NA
TGCAGTGCTAGAGGACAGGGGGTCGGTGAGCAGTTCTTC
CSARGQGVGEQFF
>TRBJ2-5|TRBV5-1|TRBD2|NA
TGCGCCAGCGAGACTAGCGGGAGGCCCGGGGGAGGGACCCAGTACTTC
CASETSGRPGGGTQYF
>TRBJ2-1|TRBV10-1|TRBD1|NA
TGCGCCAGCAGTGACTACGAAGGGACAGGGAACAATGAGCAGTTCTTC
CASSDYEGTGNNEQFF
>TRBJ2-4|TRBV5-6|NA|NA
TGTGCCAGCAGCTTGCGAGGAGCTTTAGCCAAAAACATTCAGTACTTC
CASSLRGALAKNIQYF
>TRBJ2-3|TRBV9|TRBD1|NA
TGTGCCAGCAGCGTAGTAGGGGGCGCAGATACGCAGTATTTT
CASSVVGGADTQYF
>TRBJ2-5|TRBV20-1|NA|few
TGCAGTGCTAGGTCTATTAAGGGATCAATACAAGAGACCCAGTACTTC
CSARSIKGSIQETQYF
>TRBJ2-4|TRBV20-1|NA|few
TGCAGTGCGGTAGATTTAACCCTAGCCAAAAACATTCAGTACTTC
CSAVDLTLAKNIQYF
>TRBJ2-1|TRBV7-2|NA|many
TGTGCCAGCAGCTTTCTAAATGAGCAGTTCTTC
CASSFLNEQFF
>TRBJ2-7|TRBV10-3|TRBD1|NA
TGTGCCATCAGTGAGTCGTTGTTTCGGGACAGGGGCTACGAGCAGTACTTC
CAISESLFRDRGYEQYF
>TRBJ2-7|TRBV5-1|TRBD2|NA
TGCGCCAGCAGCTCAGGACTAGCAGTTAGGGCCTACGAGCAGTACTTC
CASSSGLAVRAYEQYF